The 6 T cell receptor beta chains below come from one sample, sequenced in a study of shared clonotypes between healthy human individuals (dated by TCRdb to 2020 to 2021). CD8 naive samples were CD45RO-negative cells positively selected for CCR7, giving a CD45RA+CCR7+ population that excluded TemRA cells. Libraries came from the immunoSEQ multiplex PCR assay. The clones in this table, taken by TCRdb from immuneACCESS, are in-frame only. Not every clone is retained; where verified, under half of the shortfall comes from an unresolved V gene, and the cause of the rest is unknown. The sample has roughly 2,000,000 clones on record, about 95% of them singletons. The ten largest clones add up to 0.9% to 1.5% of the sample. Sequences were obtained from naive CD8+ T cells sorted from blood. Explained via the paper, the cell subset or site label denotes: CD45RA+CCR7+. The source is a man in his late teens or twenties in good health.

The V call is TRBV27, the J call TRBJ2-7; TRBD1 matches 7 bases. The length of the CDR3 is 16 residues. Per germline, CDR1 MNHEY and CDR2 SMNVEV (reference sequence). J was trimmed by 0 bases and V by 5 bases; bases with no gene match: 10. The CDR3 DNA reads as TGTGCCAGCAGTGCATCAACAGGGGATCACTCCTACGAGCAGTACTTC. Translated: CASSASTGDHSYEQYF.

This rearrangement joins TRBV11-2 to TRBJ2-7; 14 nucleotides agree with TRBD2. Trimming took 5 bases from V and 3 from J; bases not matched to a gene: 9. The CDR3 has 17 amino acids. Germline V CDR1 and CDR2: SGHAT, FQNNGV. The CDR3: CASSETSGGAVDYEQYF. The CDR3 nucleotides read TGTGCCAGCAGCGAGACTAGCGGGGGGGCCGTGGACTACGAGCAGTACTTC.

The rearrangement links TRBV9 to TRBJ2-7; the match to TRBD2 covers 12 bases. This CDR3 spans 18 amino acids. V was clipped by 4 bases and J by 5 bases; unmatched bases: 16. Germline V gives CDR1 SGDLS, CDR2 YYNGEE. CDR3 bases: TGTGCCAGCAGCTCCGCGGGACTAGCGGGCCTTCCTTCCAACGAGCAGTACTTC. Its translation: CASSSAGLAGLPSNEQYF. Combining the CDR3 with reference TRBV9 and TRBJ2-7 gives the whole variable domain DSGVTQTPKHLITATGQRVTLRCSPRSGDLSVYWYQQSLDQGLQFLIQYYNGEERAKGNILERFSAQQFPDLHSELNLSSLELGDSALYFCASSSAGLAGLPSNEQYFGPGTRLTVT.

V usage is TRBV14 and J usage is TRBJ2-7, with D perhaps TRBD1 (5 bases). The CDR3 extends over 16 amino acids. V shed 6 bases and J shed 0 bases, with 18 bases lying between them. From germline, CDR1 is SGHDN and CDR2 FVKESK. The CDR3, as DNA: TGTGCCAGCAGTCAATTCCCCAAGGGGCCCTCCTACGAGCAGTACTTC. Its protein product is CASSQFPKGPSYEQYF. Full variable domain (missing parts from reference TRBV14 and TRBJ2-7): EAGVTQFPSHSVIEKGQTVTLRCDPISGHDNLYWYRRVMGKEIKFLLHFVKESKQDESGMPNNRFLAERTGGTYSTLKVQPAELEDSGVYFCASSQFPKGPSYEQYFGPGTRLTVT.

The chain employs TRBV9 and TRBJ2-3; D is unresolved. V was pared by 0 bases and J by 4 bases, with 9 bases between. Germline V gene sequence: CDR1 SGDLS, CDR2 YYNGEE. The CDR3 is made up of 14 amino acids. The CDR3 here is CASSVDGVSDTQYF. CDR3 DNA sequence: TGTGCCAGCAGCGTAGATGGGGTTTCAGATACGCAGTATTTT.

DNA of the CDR3: TGTGCCAGCACCCCCGAGTGGGGACTACAAGATGGTGAGCAGTTCTTC. It specifies CASTPEWGLQDGEQFF. The rearrangement uses TRBV11-2 and TRBJ2-1; 7 bases are a match to TRBD2. Trimming removed 7 bases from V and 9 bases from J; junction bases left unmatched: 18. Germline V lookup: CDR1 SGHAT, CDR2 FQNNGV. This CDR3 is built from 16 residues.